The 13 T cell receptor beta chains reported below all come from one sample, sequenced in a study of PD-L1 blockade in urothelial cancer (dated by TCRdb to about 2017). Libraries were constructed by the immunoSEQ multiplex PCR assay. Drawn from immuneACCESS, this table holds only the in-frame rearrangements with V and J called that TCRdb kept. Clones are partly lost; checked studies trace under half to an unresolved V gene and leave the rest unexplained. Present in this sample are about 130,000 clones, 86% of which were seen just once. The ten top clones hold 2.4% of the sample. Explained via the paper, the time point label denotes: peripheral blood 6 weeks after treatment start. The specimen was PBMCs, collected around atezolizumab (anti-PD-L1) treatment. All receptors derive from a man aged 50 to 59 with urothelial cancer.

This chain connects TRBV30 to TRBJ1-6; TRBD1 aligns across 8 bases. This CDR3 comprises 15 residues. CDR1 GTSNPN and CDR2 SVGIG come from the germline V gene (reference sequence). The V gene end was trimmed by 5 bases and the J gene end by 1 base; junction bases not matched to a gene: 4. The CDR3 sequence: CAWRGQGSYNSPLHF. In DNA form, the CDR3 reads TGTGCCTGGCGAGGACAGGGATCCTATAATTCACCCCTCCACTTT.

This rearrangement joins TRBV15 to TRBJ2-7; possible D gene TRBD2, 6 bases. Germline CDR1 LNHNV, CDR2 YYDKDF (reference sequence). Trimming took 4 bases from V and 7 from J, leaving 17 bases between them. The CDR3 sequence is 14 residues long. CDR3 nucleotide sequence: TGTGCCACCAGCAAAGACCCCCTTGCGGGAGAGCAGTACTTC. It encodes CATSKDPLAGEQYF. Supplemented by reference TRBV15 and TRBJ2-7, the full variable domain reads DAMVIQNPRYQVTQFGKPVTLSCSQTLNHNVMYWYQQKSSQAPKLLFHYYDKDFNNEADTPDNFQSRRPNTSFCFLDIRSPGLGDTAMYLCATSKDPLAGEQYFGPGTRLTVT.

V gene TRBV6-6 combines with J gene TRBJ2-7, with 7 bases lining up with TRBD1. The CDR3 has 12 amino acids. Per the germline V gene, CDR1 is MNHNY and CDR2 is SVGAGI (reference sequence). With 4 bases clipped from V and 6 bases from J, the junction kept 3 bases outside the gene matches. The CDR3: CASSSDRAEQYF. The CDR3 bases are TGTGCCAGCAGTTCCGACAGGGCCGAGCAGTACTTC.

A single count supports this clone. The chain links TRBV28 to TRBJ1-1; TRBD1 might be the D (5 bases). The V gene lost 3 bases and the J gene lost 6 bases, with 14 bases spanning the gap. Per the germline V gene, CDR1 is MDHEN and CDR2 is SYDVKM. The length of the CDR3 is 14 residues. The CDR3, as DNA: TGTGCCAGCAGTTTCCCAGGGATGGGCCCTGAAGCTTTCTTT. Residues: CASSFPGMGPEAFF.

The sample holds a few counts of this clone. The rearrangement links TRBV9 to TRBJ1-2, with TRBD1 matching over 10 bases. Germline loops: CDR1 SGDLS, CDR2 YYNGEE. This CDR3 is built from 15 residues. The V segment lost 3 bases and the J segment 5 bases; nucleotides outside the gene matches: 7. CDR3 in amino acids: CASSATRGQGYGYTF. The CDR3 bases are TGTGCCAGCAGCGCCACGAGGGGACAGGGGTATGGCTACACCTTC.

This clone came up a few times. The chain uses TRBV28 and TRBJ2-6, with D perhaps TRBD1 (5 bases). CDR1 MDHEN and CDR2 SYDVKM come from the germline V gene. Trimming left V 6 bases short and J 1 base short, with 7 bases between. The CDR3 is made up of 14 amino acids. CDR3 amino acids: CASRTVSGANVLTF. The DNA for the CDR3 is TGTGCCAGCAGGACAGTATCTGGGGCCAACGTCCTGACTTTC. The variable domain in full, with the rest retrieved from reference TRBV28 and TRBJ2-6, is DVKVTQSSRYLVKRTGEKVFLECVQDMDHENMFWYRQDPGLGLRLIYFSYDVKMKEKGDIPEGYSVSREKKERFSLILESASTNQTSMYLCASRTVSGANVLTFGAGSRLTVL.

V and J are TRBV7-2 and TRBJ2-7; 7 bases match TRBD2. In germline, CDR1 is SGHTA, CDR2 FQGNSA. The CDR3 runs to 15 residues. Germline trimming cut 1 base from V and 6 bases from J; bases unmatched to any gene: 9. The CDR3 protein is CASSLVAGAHVEQYF. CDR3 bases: TGTGCCAGCAGCTTAGTTGCGGGAGCTCATGTCGAGCAGTACTTC.

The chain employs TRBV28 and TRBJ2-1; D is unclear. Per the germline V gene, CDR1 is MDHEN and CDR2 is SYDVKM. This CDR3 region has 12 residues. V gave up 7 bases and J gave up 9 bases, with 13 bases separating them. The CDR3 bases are TGTGCCAGCATCCTTGGAGTGGGTGAGCAGTTCTTC. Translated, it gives CASILGVGEQFF. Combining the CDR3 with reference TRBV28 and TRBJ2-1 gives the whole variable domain DVKVTQSSRYLVKRTGEKVFLECVQDMDHENMFWYRQDPGLGLRLIYFSYDVKMKEKGDIPEGYSVSREKKERFSLILESASTNQTSMYLCASILGVGEQFFGPGTRLTVL.

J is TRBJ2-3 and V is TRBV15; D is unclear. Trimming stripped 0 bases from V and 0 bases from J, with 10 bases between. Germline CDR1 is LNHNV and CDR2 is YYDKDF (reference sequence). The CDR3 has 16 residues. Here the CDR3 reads CATSRDTTPSTDTQYF. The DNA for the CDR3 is TGTGCCACCAGCAGAGATACGACACCTAGCACAGATACGCAGTATTTT.

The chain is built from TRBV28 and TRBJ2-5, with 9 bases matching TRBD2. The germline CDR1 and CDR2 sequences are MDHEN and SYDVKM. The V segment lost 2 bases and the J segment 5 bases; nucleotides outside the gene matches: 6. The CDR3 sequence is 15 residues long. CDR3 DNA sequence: TGTGCCAGCAGTTTAGCGGGAGGGAAATGGGAGACCCAGTACTTC. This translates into CASSLAGGKWETQYF. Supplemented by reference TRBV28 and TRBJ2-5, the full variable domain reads DVKVTQSSRYLVKRTGEKVFLECVQDMDHENMFWYRQDPGLGLRLIYFSYDVKMKEKGDIPEGYSVSREKKERFSLILESASTNQTSMYLCASSLAGGKWETQYFGPGTRLLVL.

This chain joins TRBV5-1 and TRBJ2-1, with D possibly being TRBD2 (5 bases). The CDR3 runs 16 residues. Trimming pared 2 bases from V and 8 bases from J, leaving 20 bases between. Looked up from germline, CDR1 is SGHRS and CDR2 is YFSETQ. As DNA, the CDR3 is TGCGCCAGCAGCTTCTCCGGGATTCTCCTGGATGATGAGCAGTTCTTC. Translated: CASSFSGILLDDEQFF. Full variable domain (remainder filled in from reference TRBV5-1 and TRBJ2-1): KAGVTQTPRYLIKTRGQQVTLSCSPISGHRSVSWYQQTPGQGLQFLFEYFSETQRNKGNFPGRFSGRQFSNSRSEMNVSTLELGDSALYLCASSFSGILLDDEQFFGPGTRLTVL.

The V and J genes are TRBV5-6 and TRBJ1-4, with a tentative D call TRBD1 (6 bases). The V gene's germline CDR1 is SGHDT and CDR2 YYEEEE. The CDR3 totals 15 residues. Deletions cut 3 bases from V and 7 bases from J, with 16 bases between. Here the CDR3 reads CASSSRGGAIEKLFF. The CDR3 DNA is TGTGCCAGCAGCTCGCGGGGGGGGGCGATTGAAAAACTGTTTTTT.

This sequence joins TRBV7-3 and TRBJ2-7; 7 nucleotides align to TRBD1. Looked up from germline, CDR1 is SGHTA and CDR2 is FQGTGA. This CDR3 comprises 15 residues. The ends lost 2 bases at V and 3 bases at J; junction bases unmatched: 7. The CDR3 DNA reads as TGTGCCAGCAGCTTAGTTTCAGGGGGTGACTACGAGCAGTACTTC. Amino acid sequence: CASSLVSGGDYEQYF.